This T cell receptor beta chain was identified in a study of radiation and T cells in renal cell carcinoma. As for the study in general: Nephrectomy followed 15 Gy stereotactic body radiation by 4 weeks.

Measured with immunoSEQ multiplex PCR; TCRdb has only the in-frame clones, and not every one. This table has approximately 100,000 clones, less than 90% appearing once. The time point here: baseline pretreatment blood. This sample's treatment: 15 Gy SBRT to primary tumor, nephrectomy 4 weeks later. Clear cell pathology was present in this patient's renal cell carcinoma. The sequence was obtained from a man over 45 with renal cell carcinoma. The sequencing here drew on blood, taken from a patient whose treatment included radiotherapy and nephrectomy.

The CDR3: CASRRQETDGYTF. CDR3 in DNA: TGTGCCAGCAGGAGACAGGAAACGGATGGCTACACCTTC. The chain carries TRBV9 and TRBJ1-2, with D perhaps TRBD1 (6 bases). CDR3 length: 13 amino acids. V lost 5 bases and J 6 bases, leaving 14 bases between the germline ends. Germline V gene lookup returns CDR1 SGDLS and CDR2 YYNGEE.